The rows below give T cell receptor beta chains drawn from one sample of a study of shared clonotypes between healthy human individuals. TCRdb's copy holds only in-frame clones and misses some; the assay was immunoSEQ multiplex PCR. The sample holds millions of clones; 93% are singletons and the top ten take roughly 0.36%. Sequencing was carried out using naive CD4+ T cells from PBMCs. These receptors originate from a man aged 18 to 30 in good health. Some clones in this sample may be carry-over from other donors' samples. CDR3s include the opening cysteine and the closing phenylalanine or tryptophan. D genes are given only for firm matches. Size tells how often a clone was seen (once, few, many) or the class of an expanded clone, and some rows leave it out.

TRBV7-8,TRBJ2-7,once,TRBD2,CASSPRLAGGGLGEQYF,TGTGCCAGCAGCCCGAGACTAGCGGGAGGCGGCTTGGGCGAGCAGTACTTC
TRBV5-4,TRBJ2-5,NA,TRBD1,CASSPGQGETQYF,TGTGCCAGCAGCCCCGGACAGGGTGAGACCCAGTACTTC
TRBV25-1,TRBJ2-5,NA,TRBD1,CASSDARDRGGQETQYF,TGTGCCAGCAGTGACGCAAGGGACAGGGGGGGGCAAGAGACCCAGTACTTC
TRBV27,TRBJ2-7,NA,NA,CASSPLPGAGPYEQYF,TGTGCCAGCAGTCCGTTGCCTGGGGCCGGTCCCTACGAGCAGTACTTC
TRBV4-3,TRBJ1-4,NA,NA,CASSQAPSSVQEKLFF,TGCGCCAGCAGCCAAGCCCCGTCCAGCGTCCAGGAAAAACTGTTTTTT
TRBV5-8,TRBJ1-1,once,NA,CASSLDAAGNTEAFF,TGTGCCAGCAGCTTGGATGCGGCAGGGAACACTGAAGCTTTCTTT
TRBV28,TRBJ2-7,NA,NA,CASSLGPGSSYEQYF,TGTGCCAGCAGTTTAGGGCCAGGGAGCTCCTACGAGCAGTACTTC
TRBV30,TRBJ1-1,once,NA,CASTKTNTEAFF,TGTGCCTCAACGAAAACTAACACTGAAGCTTTCTTT
TRBV11-2,TRBJ2-3,NA,NA,CASSILGVSPTDTQYF,TGTGCCAGCAGCATCCTTGGGGTTTCCCCCACAGATACGCAGTATTTT
TRBV6-1,TRBJ2-1,NA,TRBD2,CASSEVEASGSYEQFF,TGTGCCAGCAGTGAAGTCGAGGCTAGCGGGAGTTATGAGCAGTTCTTC
TRBV27,TRBJ2-3,NA,NA,CASSLGLTTDTQYF,TGTGCCAGCAGCCTGGGTCTGACCACAGATACGCAGTATTTT
TRBV4-1,TRBJ1-2,NA,NA,CASSQEGTRTDYGYTF,TGCGCCAGCAGCCAAGAAGGTACTAGGACAGATTATGGCTACACCTTC
TRBV5-1,TRBJ2-7,NA,NA,CASSFTTGTGSYEQYF,TGCGCCAGCAGCTTCACTACCGGTACAGGGTCCTACGAGCAGTACTTC
TRBV28,TRBJ2-7,NA,TRBD2,CASKTSGNLYEQYF,TGTGCCAGCAAGACTAGCGGCAATCTCTACGAGCAGTACTTC
TRBV28,TRBJ1-5,NA,NA,CATRPGGSNQPQHF,TGTGCCACCCGACCAGGAGGGAGCAATCAGCCCCAGCATTTT
TRBV7-9,TRBJ2-1,NA,NA,CASSLGLYNEQFF,TGTGCCAGCAGCTTAGGACTATACAATGAGCAGTTCTTC
TRBV7-9,TRBJ2-3,NA,NA,CASSLAPGLGTGRTDTQYF,TGTGCCAGCAGCTTAGCGCCCGGGTTGGGAACAGGGAGGACAGATACGCAGTATTTT
TRBV11-1,TRBJ2-1,NA,TRBD2,CASRSPSGSSYNEQFF,TGTGCCAGCAGATCTCCTAGCGGGAGCTCCTACAATGAGCAGTTCTTC
TRBV5-4,TRBJ2-5,NA,NA,CASSPTGQRSLGAQYF,TGTGCCAGCAGCCCGACTGGACAGCGGAGTTTAGGGGCCCAGTACTTC
TRBV19,TRBJ2-1,NA,TRBD2,CASSMFRAGVNEQFF,TGTGCCAGTAGTATGTTTCGAGCGGGAGTCAATGAGCAGTTCTTC
TRBV7-3,TRBJ1-5,NA,NA,CASSFQQPRPQPQHF,TGTGCCAGCAGCTTTCAACAGCCGCGTCCTCAGCCCCAGCATTTT
TRBV28,TRBJ1-4,NA,NA,CASRRTVYNEKLFF,TGTGCCAGCAGAAGGACAGTTTATAATGAAAAACTGTTTTTT
TRBV28,TRBJ1-5,NA,NA,CASSLPDTQSNQPQHF,TGTGCCAGCAGTTTACCAGATACCCAAAGCAATCAGCCCCAGCATTTT
TRBV5-5,TRBJ1-2,NA,NA,CASSFGRNYGYTF,TGTGCCAGCAGCTTCGGACGGAACTATGGCTACACCTTC
TRBV7-9,TRBJ2-5,NA,NA,CASSSGTGNLGTQYF,TGTGCCAGCAGCTCCGGGACTGGTAATCTGGGGACCCAGTACTTC
TRBV7-8,TRBJ2-5,NA,NA,CASSRRQTGTKYQETQYF,TGTGCCAGCAGCCGTCGTCAGACAGGAACCAAATACCAAGAGACCCAGTACTTC
TRBV29-1,TRBJ1-1,few,NA,CSVVRRMNTEAFF,TGCAGCGTGGTACGCAGGATGAACACTGAAGCTTTCTTT
TRBV29-1,TRBJ2-3,NA,NA,CSVEGAGTPRTDTQYF,TGCAGCGTTGAAGGGGCGGGGACCCCTCGCACAGATACGCAGTATTTT
TRBV5-4,TRBJ2-1,NA,TRBD1,CASSSSQGVRYNEQFF,TGTGCCAGCAGCTCGTCTCAGGGGGTTCGGTACAATGAGCAGTTCTTC
TRBV28,TRBJ2-7,NA,NA,CASSLQGRVNEQYF,TGTGCCAGCAGTTTACAGGGCAGGGTTAACGAGCAGTACTTC
TRBV29-1,TRBJ2-7,once,TRBD1,CSVEVRQGTYEQYF,TGCAGCGTTGAAGTGAGACAGGGGACCTACGAGCAGTACTTC
TRBV11-1,TRBJ2-7,NA,NA,CASSVTPGGTEQYF,TGTGCCAGCAGCGTTACACCGGGCGGTACTGAGCAGTACTTC
TRBV27,TRBJ2-1,NA,TRBD1,CASSSPAGQGINEQFF,TGTGCCAGCAGTTCGCCCGCGGGACAGGGGATCAATGAGCAGTTCTTC
TRBV5-1,TRBJ2-1,NA,TRBD2,CASSLGLAGGYNEQFF,TGCGCCAGCAGCTTGGGACTAGCGGGAGGTTACAATGAGCAGTTCTTC
TRBV27,TRBJ2-2,NA,NA,CASGDGRLNTGELFF,TGTGCCAGCGGAGACGGACGGCTGAACACCGGGGAGCTGTTTTTT
TRBV6-1,TRBJ1-1,NA,NA,CASSEDRARTEAFF,TGTGCCAGCAGTGAAGACAGGGCAAGGACTGAAGCTTTCTTT
TRBV9,TRBJ2-7,NA,NA,CASSVGWGTYEQYF,TGTGCCAGCAGCGTAGGTTGGGGTACCTACGAGCAGTACTTC
TRBV7-3,TRBJ2-2,NA,NA,CASSPLGAAATGELFF,TGTGCCAGCAGCCCTCTCGGGGCGGCCGCCACCGGGGAGCTGTTTTTT
TRBV7-9,TRBJ2-7,NA,NA,CASSLPSSTYEQYF,TGTGCCAGCAGCTTACCGAGCAGCACCTACGAGCAGTACTTC
TRBV5-1,TRBJ2-3,NA,NA,CASSLAGTDTQYF,TGCGCCAGCAGCTTGGCAGGCACAGATACGCAGTATTTT
TRBV19,TRBJ2-1,NA,NA,CASSLGRGVFVRNEQFF,TGTGCCAGTAGTTTGGGGAGAGGTGTGTTCGTCCGGAATGAGCAGTTCTTC
TRBV5-8,TRBJ2-7,NA,TRBD1,CASSLRQGIVYEQYF,TGTGCCAGCAGCTTGAGACAGGGTATAGTTTACGAGCAGTACTTC
TRBV5-1,TRBJ2-3,NA,TRBD2,CASSSLAGVGTDTQYF,TGCGCCAGCAGCTCATTAGCGGGAGTGGGCACAGATACGCAGTATTTT
TRBV29-1,TRBJ1-1,NA,NA,CSVELKQNTEAFF,TGCAGCGTTGAATTAAAACAGAACACTGAAGCTTTCTTT
TRBV28,TRBJ1-4,NA,TRBD1,CASVRQGTEKLFF,TGTGCCAGCGTCAGACAGGGAACTGAAAAACTGTTTTTT
TRBV11-3,TRBJ2-7,NA,TRBD1,CASSLFGTAYEQYF,TGTGCCAGCAGCCTTTTCGGGACAGCCTACGAGCAGTACTTC
TRBV4-1,TRBJ1-4,NA,TRBD1,CASSQRGLRGLNNEKLFF,TGCGCCAGCAGCCAACGGGGCCTAAGGGGGCTTAATAATGAAAAACTGTTTTTT
TRBV28,TRBJ1-1,few,NA,CASTGPTEAFF,TGTGCCAGCACCGGGCCCACTGAAGCTTTCTTT
TRBV5-1,TRBJ2-5,NA,NA,CASSSGTQETQYF,TGCGCCAGCAGCTCTGGGACTCAAGAGACCCAGTACTTC
TRBV25-1,TRBJ2-3,NA,NA,CASSPRDGLSTDTQYF,TGTGCCAGCAGTCCCCGGGACGGACTAAGCACAGATACGCAGTATTTT
TRBV7-2,TRBJ1-3,NA,NA,CASSPSGGAGNTIYF,TGTGCCAGCAGCCCGAGCGGGGGAGCTGGAAACACCATATATTTT
TRBV9,TRBJ1-2,NA,NA,CASSTIPRGGYTF,TGTGCCAGCAGCACAATACCAAGAGGCGGCTACACCTTC